This TCR beta chain derives from a study of cytomegalovirus exposure and HLA in healthy donors. General study points: Later analysis indicated greater clonal expansion among HLA-associated TCR beta chains than among equally common other chains.

Primers: 60 Vbeta forward and 13 Jbeta reverse. Repertoires were generated with immunoSEQ multiplex PCR, while TCRdb's copy carries only in-frame clones and drops some. In total, the table holds about 110,000 clones. This CDR3 spans 14 amino acids. Trimming at V came to 6 bases and at J to 5 bases, leaving 8 bases not matched to a gene. Germline V gene data show CDR1 as SGHDT and CDR2 as YYEEEE. Of note for this clone: Its antigen is unknown.

Sequencing was performed on PBMCs. The origin of this receptor is a man aged 25-45 years in good health and CMV-seronegative. This chain links TRBV5-6 with TRBJ2-1, with TRBD1 matching 7 bases. The DNA of the CDR3 is TGTGCCAGCATCAACAGGGGCCTAAACAATGAGCAGTTCTTC. Translated: CASINRGLNNEQFF.